One and the same sample provided the 25 T cell receptor beta chains below, sequenced in a study of metastatic and nonmetastatic thyroid tumors. All patients were untreated before thyroid surgery. TCRdb reanalyzed the PCR reads with MiXCR. The data contain around 41,000 clones, 28% of them singletons. The sample was blood. The receptors were gathered from a male donor with papillary thyroid cancer or a benign thyroid nodule (not recorded which). Some clones in this sample may be carry-over from other donors' samples.

The J gene is TRBJ2-1, the V gene TRBV20-1; 8 bases are a match to TRBD2. V shed 5 bases, J shed 0 bases, and the junction held 6 bases outside the gene matches. The CDR3 loop spans 15 amino acids. The germline V gene has CDR1 DFQATT and CDR2 SNEGSKA (reference sequence). CDR3 amino acids: CSAPIAGNSYNEQFF. The CDR3 DNA sequence: TGCAGTGCTCCCATAGCGGGAAACTCCTACAATGAGCAGTTCTTC.

Ten or more counts support this clone. This chain connects TRBV5-1 to TRBJ1-2; D gene ambiguous. CDR3 size: 13 residues. Between the trimmed V and J ends, which lost 4 bases and 2 bases, there was a span of 9 bases. Per germline, CDR1 SGHRS and CDR2 YFSETQ. CDR3 in DNA: TGCGCCAGCAGCGTGGGGTTGAACTATGGCTACACCTTC. This encodes CASSVGLNYGYTF.

The rearrangement links TRBV9 to TRBJ2-1; no clear D gene. V shed 3 bases and J shed 0 bases, with 10 bases lying between them. Germline V lookup: CDR1 SGDLS, CDR2 YYNGEE. The CDR3 is 15 amino acids. CDR3 protein: CASSATPSSYNEQFF. CDR3 in DNA: TGTGCCAGCAGCGCAACTCCTAGCTCCTACAATGAGCAGTTCTTC.

This chain links TRBV2 with TRBJ2-1; no reliable D call. CDR3 length: 14 amino acids. The ends were cut back, 5 bases at V and 4 bases at J, with 12 bases in the middle. Germline V gene data show CDR1 as SNHLY and CDR2 as FYNNEI. The CDR3 loop is CASSFFDSYNEQFF. In DNA form, the CDR3 reads TGTGCCAGCAGTTTCTTCGACTCTTACAATGAGCAGTTCTTC.

Worth noting for this clone: An end of the junction differs from the germline gene, which may be a read error. This CDR3 reads CMDGGLSGVLLF. Here the CDR3 DNA reads TGCATGGACGGGGGGTTATCCGGGGTGCTGTTATTT. V is TRBV20-1 and J is TRBJ2-2; 7 nucleotides agree with TRBD2. This CDR3 spans 12 amino acids. CDR1 and CDR2 from the germline V gene are DFQATT and SNEGSKA (reference sequence).

V is TRBV4-1 and J is TRBJ2-7; D unresolved. This CDR3 has 13 residues. Trimming cost V 4 bases and J 0 bases, with 7 bases left between them. Germline-derived CDR1 and CDR2 are MGHRA and YSYEKL. CDR3 residues: CASSPHNSYEQYF. The CDR3 DNA follows: TGCGCCAGCAGCCCCCACAACTCCTACGAGCAGTACTTC.

This clone was counted only a few times. In the same sample, other DNA sequences code for this CDR3. The rearrangement uses TRBV18 and TRBJ2-7; D is unclear. Germline-derived CDR1 and CDR2 are KGHSH and LQKENI. V lost 0 bases, J lost 0 bases, and 3 bases lay in between. CDR3 length: 13 amino acids. CDR3 residues: CASSPPSSYEQYF. DNA of the CDR3: TGTGCCAGCTCACCACCTAGCTCCTACGAGCAGTACTTC. Supplemented by reference TRBV18 and TRBJ2-7, the full variable domain reads NAGVMQNPRHLVRRRGQEARLRCSPMKGHSHVYWYRQLPEEGLKFMVYLQKENIIDESGMPKERFSAEFPKEGPSILRIQQVVRGDSAAYFCASSPPSSYEQYFGPGTRLTVT.

This clone was detected ten times or more. J is TRBJ2-7 and V is TRBV5-1; 10 bases map to TRBD1. The junction had 7 bases not matched to a gene; V was cut back by 4 bases and J by 9 bases. The CDR3 consists of 13 residues. The germline CDR1 and CDR2 sequences are SGHRS and YFSETQ. The CDR3 is CASSPGQGGGQYF. As DNA, the CDR3 is TGCGCCAGCAGCCCCGGACAGGGGGGAGGGCAGTACTTC.

This clone has a count of ten or more. The V call is TRBV7-9, the J call TRBJ1-1, with 8 bases fitting TRBD1. Germline loops: CDR1 SEHNR, CDR2 FQNEAQ (reference sequence). The CDR3 length is 15 residues. Losses at the gene ends were 5 bases for V and 1 base for J; bases not matched to a gene: 6. Here the CDR3 DNA reads TGTGCCAGCAGCCCCGGACAGGGAAAGAACACTGAAGCTTTCTTT. Translating it yields CASSPGQGKNTEAFF.

This clone was observed at least ten times. The V and J genes are TRBV27 and TRBJ2-7; D remains unclear. V was clipped by 6 bases and J by 4 bases, with 10 bases between them. Germline V gene data show CDR1 as MNHEY and CDR2 as SMNVEV (reference sequence). CDR3 length: 12 residues. The CDR3 sequence is CASSLGGYEQYF. In DNA, the CDR3 is TGTGCCAGCAGCCTAGGTGGTTACGAGCAGTACTTC.

Concerning this clone: The germline gene is not matched at one end of the junction; a read error may be the cause. The chain couples TRBV20-1 to TRBJ2-7; 9 bases agree with TRBD1. CDR3 length: 12 amino acids. CDR1 DFQATT and CDR2 SNEGSKA come from the germline V gene (reference sequence). The DNA of the CDR3 is TGCAGTGGATACAGGGGGCCCTACGATCAGTACTTC. It translates to CSGYRGPYDQYF.

This clone has at least ten counts. The CDR3 DNA is TGTGCCAGCAGCGATACGTCCCTCTTCGGTAATGAAAAACTGTTTTTT. Protein: CASSDTSLFGNEKLFF. The chain links TRBV5-4 to TRBJ1-4, with D uncertain. CDR1 is SGHNT and CDR2 is YYREEE in the germline V gene (reference sequence). The CDR3 is 16 residues long. Trimming took 4 bases from V and 4 from J, leaving 17 bases between them.

To note about this clone: One junction end does not reproduce the germline sequence, and a read error may be involved. The genes are TRBV6-1 and TRBJ2-6; D possibly corresponds to TRBD2 (6 bases). This CDR3 spans 15 amino acids. The V gene's germline CDR1 is MNHNS and CDR2 SASEGT. This CDR3 reads CPSSQRGTGANVLTF. CDR3 coding DNA: TGTCCCAGCTCCCAACGCGGGACTGGGGCCAACGTCCTGACTTTC.

The V and J genes are TRBV3-1 and TRBJ2-7, with 8 positions matching TRBD1. This CDR3 contains 14 residues. With 10 bases clipped from V and 2 bases from J, the junction kept 10 bases outside the gene matches. Germline lookup yields CDR1 LGHDT and CDR2 YNNKEL (reference sequence). In DNA, the CDR3 is TGTGCCACCGCCCTGGGGACAGGACCCTACGAGCAGTACTTC. Translating it yields CATALGTGPYEQYF.

This clone was seen repeatedly, ten times or more. The CDR3, as DNA: TGTGCCAGAAATACAGGGGACTCTGGAAACACCATATATTTT. Amino acid sequence: CARNTGDSGNTIYF. The chain joins TRBV2 to TRBJ1-3; 7 bases match TRBD1. The germline V gene has CDR1 SNHLY and CDR2 FYNNEI. V gave up 9 bases and J gave up 0 bases; unmatched junction bases: 5. CDR3 length: 14 amino acids.

This clone is judged medium-sized (0.01 to 0.1%). The V call is TRBV6-1, the J call TRBJ1-2; D call uncertain. Germline-derived CDR1 and CDR2 are MNHNS and SASEGT. V was clipped by 5 bases and J by 4 bases, with 14 bases between them. This CDR3 has 14 amino acids. The CDR3 here is CASSLFTEFYGYTF. The CDR3, as DNA: TGTGCCAGCAGTCTATTTACCGAGTTCTATGGCTACACCTTC.

This clone was detected ten times or more. The chain uses TRBV29-1 and TRBJ1-4; perhaps TRBD1 as D (5 bases). V dropped 6 bases and J dropped 2 bases, with 10 bases sitting between them. Germline lookup yields CDR1 SQVTM and CDR2 ANQGSEA. This CDR3 is 13 amino acids long. CDR3 loop: CSVKDITNEKLFF. The CDR3 DNA reads TGCAGCGTCAAGGACATCACTAATGAAAAACTGTTTTTT.

This clone appeared many times. The chain combines TRBV12-3 or TRBV12-4 with TRBJ2-1; possibly TRBD2 for D (7 bases). The CDR3 is 15 amino acids. V was pared by 8 bases and J by 7 bases, with 21 bases between. The CDR3 sequence: CASHFDRRGKNEQFF. Here the CDR3 DNA reads TGTGCCAGCCATTTCGACAGGCGGGGGAAGAATGAGCAGTTCTTC.

This clone was observed at least ten times. V and J are TRBV28 and TRBJ1-1; 7 bases fit TRBD1. Germline V lookup: CDR1 MDHEN, CDR2 SYDVKM. With 7 bases clipped from V and 10 bases from J, the junction kept 6 bases outside the gene matches. CDR3 length equals 11 residues. The chain's CDR3 is CASKGQGGAFF. CDR3 coding DNA: TGTGCCAGCAAAGGCCAGGGGGGAGCTTTCTTT.

This clone was picked up many times. The chain has TRBV28 and TRBJ2-5, with a weak D call TRBD2 (6 bases). V was cut by 7 bases and J by 2 bases, with 14 bases left in between. The CDR3 extends over 14 amino acids. Germline V CDR1 and CDR2: MDHEN, SYDVKM. The CDR3 DNA follows: TGTGCCAGCAATCCGGGACTGCTACAAGAGACCCAGTACTTC. This encodes CASNPGLLQETQYF.

This clone has ten or more counts. The V call is TRBV4-1, the J call TRBJ2-1; 9 bases map to TRBD2. Trimming cost V 7 bases and J 6 bases; bases outside gene matches: 7. There are 14 residues in the CDR3. Looked up from germline, CDR1 is MGHRA and CDR2 is YSYEKL. The CDR3 protein is CASNPGLAGNEQFF. Written as DNA, the CDR3 is TGCGCCAGCAACCCGGGACTAGCTGGCAATGAGCAGTTCTTC.

This chain connects TRBV6-2 or TRBV6-3 to TRBJ1-2; no reliable D call. The CDR3 sequence is 14 residues long. Looked up from germline, CDR1 is MNHEY and CDR2 is SVGEGT. The V end lost 7 bases, the J end lost 2 bases, and 14 bases lay between the germline ends. CDR3 in amino acids: CASKDWGANYGYTF. The CDR3 DNA reads TGTGCCAGCAAGGATTGGGGAGCGAACTATGGCTACACCTTC.

This clone was counted ten times or more. The V and J genes are TRBV5-1 and TRBJ2-3; possible D gene TRBD1, 6 bases. The CDR3 is 15 amino acids. Looked up from germline, CDR1 is SGHRS and CDR2 is YFSETQ. The V and J ends lost 4 bases and 1 base respectively, with 13 bases between them. The CDR3 sequence is CASSPTGYRTDTQYF. CDR3 in DNA: TGCGCCAGCAGCCCGACAGGCTACCGCACAGATACGCAGTATTTT.

The rearrangement links TRBV30 to TRBJ1-1; no clear D gene. Germline V gives CDR1 GTSNPN, CDR2 SVGIG (reference sequence). This CDR3 has 9 amino acids. Trimming left V 7 bases short and J 6 bases short, with 6 bases between. The DNA of the CDR3 is TGTGCCTCTATACCTGAAGCTTTCTTT. This sequence encodes CASIPEAFF.

This clone was seen more than once but under ten times. The junction departs from germline at one end; a sequencing error may be responsible. CDR3 in DNA: TGTGTCAGTGCCTTTTTAGGGATCACAGATACGCAGTATTTT. This encodes CVSAFLGITDTQYF. V and J are TRBV19 and TRBJ2-3; D not resolved. CDR3 length: 14 residues. The germline gives CDR1 LNHDA, CDR2 SQIVND (reference sequence).